Following are 25 T cell receptor beta chains from one sample sequenced in a study of cytotoxic CD8 clonotypes in ibrutinib-treated CLL. The assay was immunoSEQ multiplex PCR, and TCRdb's table has in-frame clones only and misses some. The sample shows around 250,000 clones, less than 75% of them seen only once. Source: PBMCs, taken after 24 months of ibrutinib treatment. The receptors come from a human donor with chronic lymphocytic leukemia.

The chain joins TRBV28 to TRBJ1-2; perhaps TRBD1 as D (6 bases). The V and J ends lost 6 bases and 7 bases respectively, with 15 bases between them. Germline CDR1 MDHEN, CDR2 SYDVKM. The CDR3 runs 13 residues. CDR3 residues: CASRLGGARGYTF. The CDR3 bases are TGTGCCAGCAGACTCGGGGGGGCGCGTGGCTACACCTTC.

This chain connects TRBV7-9 to TRBJ1-4; D uncertain. CDR1 SEHNR and CDR2 FQNEAQ come from the germline V gene (reference sequence). Trimming pared 1 base from V and 0 bases from J, leaving 3 bases between. The CDR3 extends over 14 amino acids. The CDR3 here is CASSLEATNEKLFF. In nucleotides, the CDR3 is TGTGCCAGCAGCTTAGAAGCAACTAATGAAAAACTGTTTTTT.

The V call is TRBV11-2, the J call TRBJ2-7; D is perhaps TRBD1 (6 bases). The V end lost 4 bases, the J end lost 5 bases, and 18 bases lay between the germline ends. CDR1 is SGHAT, CDR2 FQNNGV, per germline. This CDR3 has 15 residues. CDR3 bases: TGTGCCAGCAGCTCCAGGGGTGATATTCCGCACGAGCAGTACTTC. Amino acids: CASSSRGDIPHEQYF. Together with reference TRBV11-2 and TRBJ2-7, the CDR3 gives the full variable domain: EAGVAQSPRYKIIEKRQSVAFWCNPISGHATLYWYQQILGQGPKLLIQFQNNGVVDDSQLPKDRFSAERLKGVDSTLKIQPAKLEDSAVYLCASSSRGDIPHEQYFGPGTRLTVT.

V is TRBV6-5 and J is TRBJ2-7; D unresolved. This CDR3 contains 14 residues. Trimming stripped 2 bases from V and 2 bases from J, with 10 bases between. Germline V gene data show CDR1 as MNHEY and CDR2 as SVGAGI. CDR3 residues: CASSYLDATYEQYF. As DNA, the CDR3 is TGTGCCAGCAGTTACCTCGATGCCACCTACGAGCAGTACTTC.

This rearrangement joins TRBV19 to TRBJ1-2, with D possibly matching TRBD1 (6 bases). This CDR3 is built from 12 residues. Between the trimmed V and J ends, which lost 6 bases and 6 bases, there was a span of 11 bases. CDR1 LNHDA and CDR2 SQIVND come from the germline V gene (reference sequence). The CDR3 sequence: CASRQGSDGYTF. The CDR3 DNA reads TGTGCCAGTAGACAGGGTTCAGATGGCTACACCTTC.

The chain carries TRBV20-1 and TRBJ2-7; the D call may be TRBD1 or TRBD2 (5 bases each). Between the trimmed V and J ends, which lost 4 bases and 7 bases, there was a span of 11 bases. CDR1 DFQATT and CDR2 SNEGSKA come from the germline V gene (reference sequence). The CDR3 has 11 residues. This CDR3 is CSAKVGAEQYF. The CDR3, as DNA: TGCAGTGCTAAAGTCGGGGCGGAGCAGTACTTC.

The chain links TRBV7-6 to TRBJ2-3; D may be TRBD2 (6 bases). The ends were cut back, 4 bases at V and 0 bases at J, with 14 bases in the middle. Germline CDR1 reads SGHVS; CDR2 reads FNYEAQ. There are 16 residues in the CDR3. This chain's CDR3 is CASSSSSSASTDTQYF. The CDR3 DNA sequence: TGTGCCAGCAGCTCCTCTTCTAGCGCCAGCACAGATACGCAGTATTTT.

The V and J genes are TRBV6-5 and TRBJ2-6; a weak D match, TRBD1 (5 bases). Germline V gives CDR1 MNHEY, CDR2 SVGAGI. This CDR3 region has 15 residues. V gave up 0 bases and J gave up 2 bases, with 5 bases separating them. CDR3 loop: CASSYSRAGANVLTF. For the CDR3, the DNA is TGTGCCAGCAGTTACTCCAGGGCTGGGGCCAACGTCCTGACTTTC.

The chain joins TRBV6-6 to TRBJ2-1, with TRBD2 matching over 11 bases. Germline assignment: CDR1 MNHNY and CDR2 SVGAGI (reference sequence). This CDR3 comprises 15 residues. The trim removed 6 bases at V and 7 bases at J, leaving 8 bases unmatched. CDR3 in amino acids: CASSNSGRARNEQFF. For the CDR3, the DNA is TGTGCCAGCAGCAATAGCGGGAGGGCTCGGAATGAGCAGTTCTTC.

Only a few counts were recorded for this clone. This chain uses TRBV30 with TRBJ1-4; 7 bases are a match to TRBD1. With V trimmed by 7 bases and J by 7 bases, 15 bases remained unmatched. CDR1 is GTSNPN and CDR2 is SVGIG in the germline V gene (reference sequence). The CDR3 spans 15 residues. This CDR3 reads CASNVGDRVAEKLFF. In DNA form, the CDR3 reads TGTGCCTCCAACGTGGGGGACAGAGTGGCTGAAAAACTGTTTTTT.

This chain links TRBV4-2 with TRBJ2-1; 8 bases map to TRBD2. Germline CDR1 LGHNA, CDR2 YNFKEQ. This CDR3 is built from 15 residues. The ends lost 4 bases at V and 8 bases at J; junction bases unmatched: 10. DNA of the CDR3: TGTGCCAGCAGCCTCCGGGAGGGCCAGTTGTATGAGCAGTTCTTC. Residues: CASSLREGQLYEQFF.

This clone was counted a few times. The rearrangement links TRBV5-1 to TRBJ1-5, with 9 positions matching TRBD1. The J segment lost 1 base and the V segment lost 4 bases, leaving 3 bases of the junction unmatched. Germline V gene sequence: CDR1 SGHRS, CDR2 YFSETQ. The CDR3 sequence is 15 residues long. DNA of the CDR3: TGCGCCAGCAGCCCGGGACAGGGAAGCAATCAGCCCCAGCATTTT. As protein: CASSPGQGSNQPQHF.

The chain is built from TRBV28 and TRBJ2-3; D is perhaps TRBD1 (6 bases). CDR3 size: 13 residues. Trimming shortened V by 10 bases and J by 2 bases, and 13 bases separated the two germline ends. Germline V CDR1 and CDR2: MDHEN, SYDVKM. CDR3 sequence: CANSDSLTDTQYF. The CDR3 bases are TGTGCCAACTCGGACAGTCTCACAGATACGCAGTATTTT.

J is TRBJ2-1 and V is TRBV5-1, with TRBD2 matching 16 bases. After removal of 3 bases from V and 7 bases from J, the junction contained 4 bases not matched to a gene. The CDR3 has 16 residues. CDR1 is SGHRS and CDR2 is YFSETQ in the germline V gene. CDR3 nucleotide sequence: TGCGCCAGCAGCTCGGGACTAGCGGGAGGGCAAAATGAGCAGTTCTTC. Translation gives CASSSGLAGGQNEQFF.

The rearrangement joins TRBV9 to TRBJ2-3; D gene unclear. Germline V gene data show CDR1 as SGDLS and CDR2 as YYNGEE. This CDR3 has 15 amino acids. Trimming cost V 3 bases and J 0 bases, with 11 bases left between them. The CDR3 DNA reads as TGTGCCAGCAGCGACTCGGTCACTAGCACAGATACGCAGTATTTT. This codes for CASSDSVTSTDTQYF.

This clone has only one observation. V usage is TRBV9 and J usage is TRBJ1-1; no firm D call. From germline, CDR1 is SGDLS and CDR2 YYNGEE. The ends were cut back, 4 bases at V and 0 bases at J, with 10 bases in the middle. The length of the CDR3 is 14 residues. The CDR3 is CASSPSIMNTEAFF. CDR3 bases: TGTGCCAGCAGCCCCTCCATTATGAACACTGAAGCTTTCTTT.

The V call is TRBV2, the J call TRBJ2-1; D tentatively fits TRBD1 or TRBD2 (5 bases each). V was trimmed by 6 bases and J by 2 bases, leaving 11 bases between them. The CDR3 spans 14 residues. In germline, CDR1 is SNHLY, CDR2 FYNNEI. CDR3: CASSRDPTYNEQFF. Here the CDR3 DNA reads TGTGCCAGCAGCCGGGACCCTACCTACAATGAGCAGTTCTTC.

This clone was counted once. The V gene is TRBV28, the J gene TRBJ2-7, with 11 nucleotides matching TRBD1. CDR3 size: 14 residues. V lost 6 bases and J lost 6; bases outside the gene matches: 7. The germline V gene has CDR1 MDHEN and CDR2 SYDVKM. CDR3 nucleotides: TGTGCCAGCAGCTCCGGGACAGGGGGAGGCGAGCAGTACTTC. Translated: CASSSGTGGGEQYF.

The chain combines TRBV6-5 with TRBJ1-1; the match to TRBD1 covers 8 bases. Germline V gene data show CDR1 as MNHEY and CDR2 as SVGAGI. The CDR3 runs 14 residues. V shed 6 bases and J 1 base; nucleotides not matched to a gene: 4. CDR3 in amino acids: CASSYGTGNTEAFF. In nucleotides, the CDR3 is TGTGCCAGCAGCTACGGGACAGGGAACACTGAAGCTTTCTTT.

The rearrangement uses TRBV2 and TRBJ2-5; D might be TRBD1 or TRBD2, each matching 5 bases. The V end was cut by 7 bases, the J end by 3 bases, with 12 bases between. Germline V gives CDR1 SNHLY, CDR2 FYNNEI. The CDR3 is 13 residues long. The DNA for the CDR3 is TGTGCCAGCATCGGGACCCCTAAAGAGACCCAGTACTTC. It codes for CASIGTPKETQYF.

In this sample, this clone turned up a few times. This chain's CDR3 is CASSLSGAGNTIYF. The CDR3 DNA is TGTGCCAGCAGCTTATCAGGGGCTGGAAACACCATATATTTT. The chain links TRBV7-6 to TRBJ1-3; weak D call: TRBD1 (6 bases). Per germline, CDR1 SGHVS and CDR2 FNYEAQ. The CDR3 covers 14 residues. V dropped 2 bases and J dropped 2 bases, with 7 bases sitting between them. The whole variable domain, remainder taken from reference TRBV7-6 and TRBJ1-3, is GAGVSQSPRYKVTKRGQDVALRCDPISGHVSLYWYRQALGQGPEFLTYFNYEAQQDKSGLPNDRFSAERPEGSISTLTIQRTEQRDSAMYRCASSLSGAGNTIYFGEGSWLTVV.

This clone was picked up a small number of times. The CDR3: CAWSVGRGYNEQFF. The CDR3 nucleotides read TGTGCCTGGAGTGTGGGGCGGGGGTACAATGAGCAGTTCTTC. The genes are TRBV30 and TRBJ2-1; TRBD2 aligns across 7 bases. The V gene's germline CDR1 is GTSNPN and CDR2 SVGIG (reference sequence). J gave up 4 bases and V 0 bases, and 3 bases lay outside the gene matches. The length of the CDR3 is 14 residues.

The J gene is TRBJ2-5, the V gene TRBV28; D may match TRBD1 or TRBD2 (5 bases each). This CDR3 contains 13 residues. V was cut by 2 bases and J by 1 base, with 5 bases left in between. Germline values: CDR1 MDHEN, CDR2 SYDVKM. CDR3 in amino acids: CASSLGGQETQYF. The CDR3 bases are TGTGCCAGCAGTTTAGGGGGCCAAGAGACCCAGTACTTC.

The chain joins TRBV29-1 to TRBJ1-4; a possible D gene is TRBD1 (6 bases). This CDR3 region has 13 residues. The germline gives CDR1 SQVTM, CDR2 ANQGSEA. The CDR3 protein is CTARDKANEKLFF. The CDR3 DNA is TGCACCGCAAGGGACAAAGCTAATGAAAAACTGTTTTTT.

CDR3 sequence: CASRGTGSPGELFF. The CDR3 bases are TGCGCCAGCAGGGGGACAGGGAGCCCCGGGGAGCTGTTTTTT. V and J are TRBV10-2 and TRBJ2-2; 9 bases map to TRBD1. V shed 6 bases and J 6 bases; nucleotides not matched to a gene: 5. This CDR3 has 14 residues. Germline V CDR1 and CDR2: WSHSY, SAAADI.